The 21 T cell receptor beta chains given below trace back to one sample, sequenced in a study of T cells in Graves' hyperthyroidism and ophthalmopathy. Researchers took RNA transcripts and amplified the TCR beta CDR3 regions from them. The HTBI set primed first-round TCR CDR3 RT-PCR. TCRdb called the multiplex PCR reads again in MiXCR, with one record for every CDR3 protein. This sample has 490,000 or so distinct CDR3 sequences, with around a fifth found just once. Sequenced material: blood. All receptors come from a woman in her 70s with Graves' ophthalmopathy.

This clonotype was observed at least ten times. This rearrangement joins TRBV12-3 or TRBV12-4 to TRBJ2-5; 10 bases line up with TRBD1. V shed 8 bases, J shed 4 bases, and the junction held 13 bases outside the gene matches. This CDR3 has 16 residues. Here the CDR3 reads CASGEGQGFAGETQYF. In nucleotides, the CDR3 is TGTGCCAGCGGCGAGGGACAGGGGTTTGCAGGAGAGACCCAGTACTTC.

This clonotype was counted at least ten times. The rearrangement uses TRBV28 and TRBJ2-7; D uncertain. V lost 1 base, J lost 4 bases, and 11 bases lay in between. CDR1 is MDHEN and CDR2 is SYDVKM in the germline V gene. The CDR3 length is 14 residues. The CDR3 bases are TGTGCCAGCAGTTTATCCACCTGGATATACGAGCAGTACTTC. Translated: CASSLSTWIYEQYF.

This clonotype was recorded many times. The rearrangement joins TRBV5-1 to TRBJ2-3; no clear D. CDR1 SGHRS and CDR2 YFSETQ come from the germline V gene. This CDR3 is 14 amino acids long. V lost 4 bases and J lost 1, with 10 bases in between. The CDR3 nucleotides are TGCGCCAGCAGCCCCATACGCCGCACAGATACGCAGTATTTT. Translated, it gives CASSPIRRTDTQYF.

Concerning this clonotype: It is unclear where the CDR3 begins or ends on the DNA, so no DNA is shown, and the CDR3 is as TCRdb lists it. The rearrangement uses TRBV7-9 and TRBJ2-3; the DNA was not used to check the table's D call, TRBD2. The CDR3 totals 20 residues, both ends included. Per the germline V gene, CDR1 is SEHNR and CDR2 is FQNEAQ (reference sequence). The CDR3 sequence is CASSFYICSAVAGKTDTQYF.

The chain joins TRBV9 to TRBJ2-1, with TRBD2 matching 10 bases. This CDR3 spans 15 amino acids. Germline V gives CDR1 SGDLS, CDR2 YYNGEE. The V segment lost 1 base and the J segment 7 bases; nucleotides outside the gene matches: 5. DNA of the CDR3: TGTGCCAGCAGCGTACCTAGCGGGAGTTTGAATGAGCAGTTCTTC. Protein: CASSVPSGSLNEQFF.

This clonotype was seen a few times. The CDR3 DNA reads TGTGCCAGCTCACCACCGGTAATCGGAGAGCAGTTCTTC. This sequence encodes CASSPPVIGEQFF. The rearrangement links TRBV18 to TRBJ2-1; D gene ambiguous. Germline assignment: CDR1 KGHSH and CDR2 LQKENI. The CDR3 covers 13 residues. Trimming removed 0 bases from V and 10 bases from J, with 10 bases in between.

This clonotype was seen a few times. V usage is TRBV20-1 and J usage is TRBJ1-5, with D possibly being TRBD1 (6 bases). In germline, CDR1 is DFQATT, CDR2 SNEGSKA (reference sequence). The CDR3 runs to 12 residues. V lost 8 bases and J 4 bases, leaving 12 bases between the germline ends. CDR3 residues: CSPTQGNQPQHF. Written as DNA, the CDR3 is TGCAGTCCAACTCAGGGGAATCAGCCCCAGCATTTT.

This clonotype has ten or more counts. This chain uses TRBV6-5 with TRBJ2-1; 9 bases match TRBD2. The V gene end was trimmed by 2 bases and the J gene end by 2 bases; junction bases not matched to a gene: 7. This CDR3 has 17 residues. Germline assignment: CDR1 MNHEY and CDR2 SVGAGI. Here the CDR3 DNA reads TGTGCCAGCAGTTACGTTAAGGCTAGCGGGACCTACAATGAGCAGTTCTTC. Translating it yields CASSYVKASGTYNEQFF.

Of note for this clonotype: A clone one base away is much larger, so this may be a read error. The chain joins TRBV2 to TRBJ2-1; unclear D gene. The germline V gene has CDR1 SNHLY and CDR2 FYNNEI. This CDR3 is built from 13 residues. Deletions cut 4 bases from V and 6 bases from J, with 10 bases between. CDR3 in DNA: TGTGCCAGCAGTGGTATTCGCATCAATGAGCAGTTCTTC. It translates to CASSGIRINEQFF.

This clonotype has a handful of counts. The V and J genes are TRBV28 and TRBJ1-2, with no clear D. V dropped 4 bases and J dropped 3 bases, with 15 bases sitting between them. The CDR3 runs 15 residues. Germline CDR1 is MDHEN and CDR2 is SYDVKM. The CDR3 loop is CASSSPRGRDYGYTF. The DNA of the CDR3 is TGTGCCAGCAGTTCCCCCCGGGGTAGGGACTATGGCTACACCTTC.

Ten or more counts support this clonotype. The chain uses TRBV12-3 or TRBV12-4 and TRBJ2-1, with D unresolved. V was trimmed by 3 bases and J by 0 bases, leaving 9 bases between them. The CDR3 loop spans 15 amino acids. DNA for the CDR3: TGTGCCAGCAGTTTGGTTACAAGCTCCTACAATGAGCAGTTCTTC. This translates into CASSLVTSSYNEQFF.

V gene TRBV7-2 combines with J gene TRBJ2-3; D possibly corresponds to TRBD2 (6 bases). V lost 4 bases and J lost 6, with 20 bases in between. The CDR3 runs 16 residues. Germline assignment: CDR1 SGHTA and CDR2 FQGNSA. The CDR3, as DNA: TGTGCCAGCAGCTCCGATTTCAGCGGGCTCGGGGATACGCAGTATTTT. This codes for CASSSDFSGLGDTQYF.

CDR3 loop: CSARDGGGNTDTQYF. The CDR3 nucleotides are TGCAGTGCTAGAGACGGCGGGGGGAACACAGATACGCAGTATTTT. This chain joins TRBV20-1 and TRBJ2-3, with 8 positions matching TRBD2. The CDR3 length is 15 residues. Germline trimming cut 0 bases from V and 2 bases from J; bases unmatched to any gene: 4. CDR1 and CDR2 from the germline V gene are DFQATT and SNEGSKA (reference sequence).

This clonotype has only a few counts. The chain employs TRBV2 and TRBJ2-5; 7 bases agree with TRBD1. V lost 1 base to trimming and J lost 4 bases; unmatched junction nucleotides: 6. CDR1 is SNHLY, CDR2 FYNNEI, per germline. The CDR3 runs to 15 residues. The CDR3 reads CASSEEGARIETQYF. In DNA form, the CDR3 reads TGTGCCAGCAGTGAAGAGGGGGCACGGATAGAGACCCAGTACTTC.

Ten or more counts support this clonotype. V is TRBV11-3 and J is TRBJ2-5; TRBD1 agrees at 9 bases. With V trimmed by 1 base and J by 4 bases, 4 bases remained unmatched. The CDR3 covers 15 residues. Germline CDR1 is SGHNT and CDR2 is YENEEA. The CDR3 reads CASSLGQGGSETQYF. The CDR3 nucleotides are TGTGCCAGCAGCTTAGGACAGGGGGGATCAGAGACCCAGTACTTC.

Ten or more counts support this clonotype. The chain carries TRBV6-2 or TRBV6-3 and TRBJ1-6; D perhaps matches TRBD1 (5 bases). V lost 4 bases and J 5 bases, leaving 9 bases between the germline ends. Germline assignment: CDR1 MNHEY and CDR2 SVGEGT. CDR3 length equals 14 residues. The CDR3: CASSLGRNNSPLHF. CDR3 nucleotide sequence: TGTGCCAGCAGTTTGGGACGTAATAATTCACCCCTCCACTTT.

This clonotype was counted only a few times. The chain is built from TRBV18 and TRBJ2-1, with TRBD2 identical over 10 bases. V lost 0 bases and J lost 9; bases outside the gene matches: 5. Germline V CDR1 and CDR2: KGHSH, LQKENI. This CDR3 spans 15 amino acids. The CDR3 here is CASSPPASGSVEQFF. The DNA of the CDR3 is TGTGCCAGCTCACCACCGGCTAGCGGGAGTGTTGAGCAGTTCTTC.

This clonotype was counted a few times. The chain joins TRBV28 to TRBJ1-5; a possible D gene is TRBD1 (5 bases). The V end was cut by 6 bases, the J end by 9 bases, with 21 bases between. Germline CDR1 and CDR2: MDHEN and SYDVKM. The CDR3 has 15 amino acids. Here the CDR3 reads CASSRKGTTARPQHF. Written as DNA, the CDR3 is TGTGCCAGCAGCCGAAAGGGGACTACAGCTCGGCCCCAGCATTTT.

The rearrangement uses TRBV7-6 and TRBJ2-5; D is unclear. V gave up 2 bases and J gave up 2 bases, with 9 bases separating them. The CDR3 is 14 amino acids. Germline-derived CDR1 and CDR2 are SGHVS and FNYEAQ. CDR3 amino acids: CASSLMAGQETQYF. The CDR3 region has the DNA TGTGCCAGCAGCTTAATGGCAGGACAAGAGACCCAGTACTTC.

The J gene is TRBJ2-7, the V gene TRBV3-1; 10 bases are a match to TRBD2. The V gene end was trimmed by 4 bases and the J gene end by 9 bases; junction bases not matched to a gene: 12. This CDR3 spans 15 amino acids. Per germline, CDR1 LGHDT and CDR2 YNNKEL (reference sequence). The CDR3 is CASSPTRTSGLGQYF. The CDR3 region has the DNA TGTGCCAGCAGCCCGACTAGGACTAGCGGTCTTGGGCAGTACTTC.

This clonotype was observed a handful of times. This chain links TRBV27 with TRBJ2-6; 9 bases are shared with TRBD1. V gave up 1 base and J gave up 12 bases; unmatched junction bases: 7. This CDR3 spans 15 amino acids. Per the germline V gene, CDR1 is MNHEY and CDR2 is SMNVEV (reference sequence). The CDR3 DNA follows: TGTGCCAGCAGTTTATATACAGGGGGCCCTCCCGTCCTGACTTTC. Encoded protein: CASSLYTGGPPVLTF.